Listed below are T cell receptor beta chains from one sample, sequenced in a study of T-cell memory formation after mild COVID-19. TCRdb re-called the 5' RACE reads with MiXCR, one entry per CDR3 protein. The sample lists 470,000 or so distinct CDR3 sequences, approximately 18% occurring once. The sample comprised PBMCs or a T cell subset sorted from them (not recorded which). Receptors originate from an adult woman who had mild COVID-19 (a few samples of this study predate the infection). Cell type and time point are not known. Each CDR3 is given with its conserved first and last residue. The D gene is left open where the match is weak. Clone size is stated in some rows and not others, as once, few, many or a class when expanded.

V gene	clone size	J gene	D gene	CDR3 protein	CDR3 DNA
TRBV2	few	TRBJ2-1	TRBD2	CASSEGASGSFHNEQFF	TGTGCCAGCAGTGAAGGGGCTAGCGGGAGTTTCCACAATGAGCAGTTCTTC
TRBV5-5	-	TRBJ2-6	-	CASSFEISGANVLTF	TGTGCCAGCAGCTTTGAAATCTCTGGGGCCAACGTCCTGACTTTC
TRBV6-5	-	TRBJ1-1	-	CASRAFHGPMNTEAFF	TGTGCCAGCAGGGCGTTCCATGGTCCCATGAACACTGAAGCTTTCTTT
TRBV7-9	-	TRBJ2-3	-	CASGDTGVHTDTQYF	TGTGCCAGCGGCGATACGGGGGTGCACACAGATACGCAGTATTTT
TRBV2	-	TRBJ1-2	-	CASSNRDYLYGYTF	TGTGCCAGCAGTAATAGGGACTACCTCTATGGCTACACCTTC
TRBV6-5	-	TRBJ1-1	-	CASSGSNTEAFF	TGTGCCAGCAGCGGGAGCAACACTGAAGCTTTCTTT
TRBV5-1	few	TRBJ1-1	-	CASSSMTGGVYLSDTEAFF	TGCGCCAGCAGCTCAATGACAGGCGGGGTGTATTTGAGTGACACTGAAGCTTTCTTT
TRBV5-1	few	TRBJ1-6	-	CASSLDPDSPLHF	TGCGCCAGCAGCTTGGATCCAGATTCACCCCTCCACTTT
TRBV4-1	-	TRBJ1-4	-	CASSQGSRHEKLFF	TGCGCCAGCAGCCAAGGAAGCCGGCATGAAAAACTGTTTTTT
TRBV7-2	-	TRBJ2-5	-	CASRARSVLKLGETQYF	TGTGCCAGCAGGGCCCGTAGCGTCCTTAAGCTAGGGGAGACCCAGTACTTC
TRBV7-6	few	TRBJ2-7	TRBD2	CASSWSSGSSDEQYF	TGTGCCAGCAGCTGGTCTAGCGGGAGTTCGGACGAGCAGTACTTC
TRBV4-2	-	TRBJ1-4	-	CASSTRDTANEKLFF	TGTGCCAGCAGCACCCGGGACACCGCTAATGAAAAACTGTTTTTT
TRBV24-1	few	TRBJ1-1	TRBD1	CATSDRTGGEAFF	TGTGCCACCAGTGATCGTACAGGGGGGGAAGCTTTCTTT
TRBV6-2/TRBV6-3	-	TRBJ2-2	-	CASSSYKATGELFF	TGTGCCAGCAGTTCTTATAAGGCAACCGGGGAGCTGTTTTTT
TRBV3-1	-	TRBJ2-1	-	CASSENGYNEQFF	TGTGCCAGCAGCGAGAATGGCTACAATGAGCAGTTCTTC
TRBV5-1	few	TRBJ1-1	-	CASNKEGVAVNTEAFF	TGCGCCAGCAATAAGGAGGGAGTGGCCGTGAACACTGAAGCTTTCTTT
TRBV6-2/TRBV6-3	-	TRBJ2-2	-	CASRNGLNTGGLFF	TGTGCCAGCAGAAACGGCCTGAACACCGGGGGGCTGTTTTTT
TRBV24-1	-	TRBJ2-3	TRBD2	CATSDAPGSGRLGTDTQYF	TGTGCCACCAGTGATGCCCCGGGGAGCGGGAGATTGGGCACAGATACGCAGTATTTT
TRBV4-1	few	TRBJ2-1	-	CASSQEINEQFF	TGCGCCAGCAGCCAAGAGATCAATGAGCAGTTCTTC
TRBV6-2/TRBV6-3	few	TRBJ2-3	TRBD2	CASSTGLADTDTQYF	TGTGCCAGCAGCACGGGACTAGCAGACACAGATACGCAGTATTTT
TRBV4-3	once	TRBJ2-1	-	CASSQGLVYEQFF	TGCGCCAGCAGCCAAGGACTAGTCTATGAGCAGTTCTTC
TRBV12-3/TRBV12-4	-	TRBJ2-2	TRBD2	CASRPPGGGRVGELFF	TGTGCCAGCAGGCCCCCGGGCGGGGGGCGCGTCGGGGAGCTGTTTTTT
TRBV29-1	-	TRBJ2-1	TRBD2	CSVDATTSGRSLNEQFF	TGCAGCGTCGACGCCACGACTAGCGGGAGGTCCTTGAATGAGCAGTTCTTC
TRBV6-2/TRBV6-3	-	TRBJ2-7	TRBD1	CASSYDRAGQYF	TGTGCCAGCAGTTACGACAGGGCTGGGCAGTACTTC
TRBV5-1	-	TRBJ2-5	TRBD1	CASSPRWTGPETQYF	TGCGCCAGCAGCCCCCGGTGGACAGGGCCAGAGACCCAGTACTTC
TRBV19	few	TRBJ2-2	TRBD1	CASGNRDRNTGELFF	TGTGCCAGTGGGAACCGGGACAGGAACACCGGGGAGCTGTTTTTT
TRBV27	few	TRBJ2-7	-	CASSLQEGPYEQYF	TGTGCCAGCAGTTTACAAGAGGGGCCCTACGAGCAGTACTTC
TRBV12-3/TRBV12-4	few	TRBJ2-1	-	CASSLGSGRFF	TGTGCCAGCAGTTTGGGGTCCGGTCGATTCTTC
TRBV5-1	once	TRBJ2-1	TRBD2	CASSKQAGATRDEQFF	TGCGCCAGCAGCAAACAAGCGGGGGCGACGAGGGATGAGCAGTTCTTC
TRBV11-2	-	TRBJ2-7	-	CASSLEGASSYEQYF	TGTGCCAGCAGCCTGGAAGGGGCGAGCTCCTACGAGCAGTACTTC
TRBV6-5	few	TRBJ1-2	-	CASSPTRGNYGYTF	TGTGCCAGCAGCCCGACGAGGGGGAACTATGGCTACACCTTC
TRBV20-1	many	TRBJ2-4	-	CSARDELLGEKVQYF	TGCAGTGCCCGAGACGAATTACTAGGGGAGAAGGTTCAGTACTTC